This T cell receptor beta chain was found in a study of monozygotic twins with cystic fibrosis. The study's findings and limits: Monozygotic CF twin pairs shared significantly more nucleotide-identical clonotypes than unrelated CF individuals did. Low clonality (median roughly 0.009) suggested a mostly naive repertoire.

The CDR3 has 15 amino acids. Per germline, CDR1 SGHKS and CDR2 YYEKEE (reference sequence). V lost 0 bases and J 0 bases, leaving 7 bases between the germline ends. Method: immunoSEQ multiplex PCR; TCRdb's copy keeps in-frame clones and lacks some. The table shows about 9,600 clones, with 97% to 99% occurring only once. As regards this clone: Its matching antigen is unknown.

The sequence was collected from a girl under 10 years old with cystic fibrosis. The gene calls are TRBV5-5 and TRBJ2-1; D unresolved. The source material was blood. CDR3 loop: CASSLVDPSYNEQFF. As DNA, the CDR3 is TGTGCCAGCAGCTTGGTAGACCCCTCCTACAATGAGCAGTTCTTC.